The 10 T cell receptor beta chains given below trace back to one sample, sequenced in a study of technical replicates of blood from several donors. TCRdb keeps only in-frame clones here, not all; method: immunoSEQ multiplex PCR. This sample has around 70,000 clones, with approximately 97% found just once. The source material was T cells isolated from PBMCs. Receptors originate from a human donor in good health.

The chain carries TRBV28 and TRBJ2-5, with D hard to call. V gave up 6 bases and J gave up 1 base, with 12 bases separating them. CDR1 is MDHEN and CDR2 is SYDVKM in the germline V gene. The CDR3 has 14 residues. The CDR3 nucleotides are TGTGCCAGCAGCCGCACACCCTTCCAAGAGACCCAGTACTTC. Its translation is CASSRTPFQETQYF.

The V gene is TRBV7-2, the J gene TRBJ2-7; D is possibly TRBD1 (6 bases). The germline CDR1 and CDR2 sequences are SGHTA and FQGNSA. This CDR3 comprises 15 residues. Trimming shortened V by 2 bases and J by 3 bases, and 14 bases separated the two germline ends. Here the CDR3 DNA reads TGTGCCAGCAGCTTATCAGGACGAGGGGGCTACGAGCAGTACTTC. Its protein is CASSLSGRGGYEQYF.

As concerns this clone: Mismatch with germline at one junction end may stem from a read error. The chain has TRBV7-7 and TRBJ2-1; D may be TRBD1 (6 bases). The CDR3 totals 14 residues. Germline lookup yields CDR1 SSHAT and CDR2 FNYEAQ (reference sequence). Here the CDR3 reads CASSLDQTGNEQFF. The CDR3 DNA reads as TGTGCTAGCAGCTTAGATCAGACAGGCAATGAGCAGTTCTTC.

The chain recombines TRBV4-1 with TRBJ2-1; 14 nucleotides line up with TRBD2. With 2 bases clipped from V and 12 bases from J, the junction kept 9 bases outside the gene matches. Per the germline V gene, CDR1 is MGHRA and CDR2 is YSYEKL. The CDR3 has 16 amino acids. The CDR3: CASSQQTSGRAMGQFF. CDR3 DNA sequence: TGCGCCAGCAGCCAACAGACTAGCGGGAGGGCCATGGGGCAGTTCTTC.

The chain has TRBV19 and TRBJ1-2; 10 positions agree with TRBD1. The CDR3 contains 14 residues. CDR1 is LNHDA, CDR2 SQIVND, per germline (reference sequence). The ends lost 6 bases at V and 8 bases at J; junction bases unmatched: 9. The CDR3 region has the DNA TGTGCCAGTAGATGGGACAGGGGTTGGGAGGGCTACACCTTC. Translation: CASRWDRGWEGYTF.

V gene TRBV9 combines with J gene TRBJ2-7; maybe TRBD1 (5 bases). The V gene lost 2 bases and the J gene lost 4 bases, with 16 bases spanning the gap. CDR1 is SGDLS, CDR2 YYNGEE, per germline. This CDR3 comprises 15 residues. The CDR3 sequence is CASSVTDRFPYEQYF. Here the CDR3 DNA reads TGTGCCAGCAGCGTGACAGACCGATTCCCTTACGAGCAGTACTTC.

This rearrangement joins TRBV5-1 to TRBJ2-7; 8 nucleotides agree with TRBD1. The junction had 9 bases not matched to a gene; V was cut back by 1 base and J by 3 bases. Germline V CDR1 and CDR2: SGHRS, YFSETQ. The CDR3 runs to 16 residues. The CDR3 reads CASSLRTGSPIYEQYF. The CDR3 DNA reads TGCGCCAGCAGCTTGAGGACAGGGAGCCCTATCTACGAGCAGTACTTC.

The V and J genes are TRBV19 and TRBJ1-2, with D unresolved. The germline CDR1 and CDR2 sequences are LNHDA and SQIVND (reference sequence). The CDR3 runs 14 residues. The V end was cut by 2 bases, the J end by 0 bases, with 7 bases between. This CDR3 is CASSISRSNYGYTF. The CDR3 DNA reads TGTGCCAGTAGTATATCCAGGTCTAACTATGGCTACACCTTC.

The CDR3 sequence: CASSSGTGLEETQYF. CDR3 nucleotide sequence: TGTGCCAGCAGTTCCGGGACAGGGTTGGAAGAGACCCAGTACTTC. This sequence joins TRBV6-5 and TRBJ2-5; 9 nucleotides align to TRBD1. CDR1 is MNHEY, CDR2 SVGAGI, per germline. CDR3 length: 15 amino acids. V was clipped by 4 bases and J by 3 bases; unmatched bases: 6.

This clone was seen a single time. The chain uses TRBV11-2 and TRBJ1-2; D is unresolved. Germline V gives CDR1 SGHAT, CDR2 FQNNGV. Trimming took off 0 bases at V and 6 bases at J, with 8 bases between the two ends. The CDR3 is 13 residues long. The CDR3 sequence is CASSLDQLNGYTF. In DNA form, the CDR3 reads TGTGCCAGCAGCTTAGATCAGTTAAATGGCTACACCTTC.